A selection of T cell receptor beta chains follows, all from one sample in a study of CXCR3-negative and CXCR3-positive naive CD8 T cells. TCRdb reprocessed the 5' RACE reads and stores each CDR3 protein as one record, lacking DNA. The data include tens of thousands of distinct CDR3 sequences; the top ten clones carry approximately 4.1%. The specimen was naive CXCR3- CD8+ T cells from blood. These receptors came from a human donor in good health. Some clones in this sample may be carry-over from other donors' samples. Both conserved end residues are part of each CDR3. Not every row has a clone size; where given, it reads once, few, many or a size class.

size: .; V: TRBV6-6; J: TRBJ2-6; CDR3: CASRPPPGTGVGANVLTF
size: .; V: TRBV5-1; J: TRBJ2-7; CDR3: CATAFRLGDEQYF
size: .; V: TRBV23-1; J: TRBJ1-5; CDR3: CASSLTPGENQPQHF
size: .; V: TRBV30; J: TRBJ2-1; CDR3: CAWSVSRAHEQFF
size: .; V: TRBV7-9; J: TRBJ2-7; CDR3: CASSLVGGGLPLGSYEQYF
size: .; V: TRBV7-3; J: TRBJ2-1; CDR3: CASSPWGGPYNEQFF
size: .; V: TRBV2; J: TRBJ2-7; CDR3: CGIRDSFYEQYF
size: .; V: TRBV6-4; J: TRBJ2-1; CDR3: CASSLYRANEQFF
size: medium-sized; V: TRBV28; J: TRBJ2-3; CDR3: CASSLYAGGTDTQYF
size: .; V: TRBV12-5; J: TRBJ2-7; CDR3: CASGLVMTGAHEPYF
size: .; V: TRBV15; J: TRBJ1-1; CDR3: CATSLGMNTEAFF
size: .; V: TRBV12-3/TRBV12-4; J: TRBJ1-1; CDR3: CASSLMSDTEAFF
size: .; V: TRBV4-3; J: TRBJ2-7; CDR3: CASSQLGTDNTYEQYF
size: .; V: TRBV4-1; J: TRBJ2-7; CDR3: CASSQQQGYEQYF
size: .; V: TRBV24-1; J: TRBJ2-7; CDR3: CATEGTGEQYF